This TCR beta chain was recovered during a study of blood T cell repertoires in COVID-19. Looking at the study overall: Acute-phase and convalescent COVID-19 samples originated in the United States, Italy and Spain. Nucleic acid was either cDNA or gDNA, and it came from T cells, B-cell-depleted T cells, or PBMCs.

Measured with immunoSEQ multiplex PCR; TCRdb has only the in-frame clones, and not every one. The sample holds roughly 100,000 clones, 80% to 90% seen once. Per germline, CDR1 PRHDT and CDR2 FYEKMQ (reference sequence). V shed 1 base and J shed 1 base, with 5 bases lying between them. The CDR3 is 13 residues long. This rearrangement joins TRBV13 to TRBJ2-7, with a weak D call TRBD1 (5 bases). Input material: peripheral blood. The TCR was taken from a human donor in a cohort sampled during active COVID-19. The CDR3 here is CASSLDRSYEQYF. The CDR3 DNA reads TGTGCCAGCAGCTTAGACAGGTCCTACGAGCAGTACTTC. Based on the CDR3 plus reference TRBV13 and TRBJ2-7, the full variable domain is AAGVIQSPRHLIKEKRETATLKCYPIPRHDTVYWYQQGPGQDPQFLISFYEKMQSDKGSIPDRFSAQQFSDYHSELNMSSLELGDSALYFCASSLDRSYEQYFGPGTRLTVT.